These 23 T cell receptor beta chains were all obtained from the same sample, sequenced in a study of regulatory T cells in long-lasting Graves disease. Arm-PCR of CDR3 regions and iRepertoire HTBI primers were used to build TCR beta libraries. TCRdb used MiXCR to reprocess the multiplex PCR reads, holding one entry per CDR3 protein. Of under 300,000 distinct CDR3 sequences listed, roughly 18% are singletons. Time point indicated: newly diagnosed GD, antithyroid drugs for less than 3 months. PBMCs provided the RNA from which the TCR library was made. This sample also appeared in a second study, on T cells in Graves' hyperthyroidism and ophthalmopathy.

The sequencing used peripheral blood mononuclear cells (PBMCs), collected at new diagnosis, from a patient treated with antithyroid drugs. Receptors originate from a woman aged 30 to 39 with Graves disease.

The chain joins TRBV6-5 to TRBJ1-5; D unclear. The CDR3 has 14 residues. Germline-derived CDR1 and CDR2 are MNHEY and SVGAGI. The V end was cut by 3 bases, the J end by 0 bases, with 6 bases between. CDR3 bases: TGTGCCAGCAGTTATTTGCGTAGCAATCAGCCCCAGCATTTT. Translation gives CASSYLRSNQPQHF.

Many counts were recorded for this clonotype. CDR3 protein: CASSEGQGIYGYTF. The CDR3, as DNA: TGTGCCAGCAGCGAGGGACAGGGAATCTATGGCTACACCTTC. The V and J genes are TRBV5-5 and TRBJ1-2; the match to TRBD1 covers 9 bases. Germline CDR1 reads SGHKS; CDR2 reads YYEKEE (reference sequence). The length of the CDR3 is 14 residues. V was clipped by 4 bases and J by 4 bases; unmatched bases: 5. Variable domain in full (rest from reference TRBV5-5 and TRBJ1-2): DAGVTQSPTHLIKTRGQQVTLRCSPISGHKSVSWYQQVLGQGPQFIFQYYEKEERGRGNFPDRFSARQFPNYSSELNVNALLLGDSALYLCASSEGQGIYGYTFGSGTRLTVV.

V is TRBV19 and J is TRBJ2-1, with a tentative D call TRBD1 (6 bases). This CDR3 is 14 amino acids long. In germline, CDR1 is LNHDA, CDR2 SQIVND (reference sequence). V was trimmed by 6 bases and J by 4 bases, leaving 13 bases between them. CDR3 sequence (DNA): TGTGCCAGTAGATGGGGACAATCATACAATGAGCAGTTCTTC. It encodes CASRWGQSYNEQFF.

This clonotype was counted at least ten times. The genes are TRBV20-1 and TRBJ1-5; D uncertain. There are 12 residues in the CDR3. Looked up from germline, CDR1 is DFQATT and CDR2 is SNEGSKA (reference sequence). V lost 3 bases and J lost 5, with 8 bases in between. CDR3 region: CSASGEDQPQHF. The DNA of the CDR3 is TGCAGTGCTAGCGGGGAGGATCAGCCCCAGCATTTT.

This clonotype was seen repeatedly, ten times or more. The chain uses TRBV11-1 and TRBJ1-2; D might be TRBD1 (6 bases). V lost 5 bases and J lost 0, with 13 bases in between. The CDR3 spans 15 residues. In germline, CDR1 is SGHAT, CDR2 FQDESV (reference sequence). CDR3 DNA: TGTGCCAGCAGCATGGGGACAAAAGCTAACTATGGCTACACCTTC. It is translated as CASSMGTKANYGYTF.

Ten or more counts support this clonotype. The chain carries TRBV5-6 and TRBJ2-7; D is undetermined. This CDR3 is 13 amino acids long. Trimming took 0 bases from V and 2 from J, leaving 6 bases between them. CDR1 and CDR2 from the germline V gene are SGHDT and YYEEEE. As DNA, the CDR3 is TGTGCCAGCAGCTTGGTCCAGACCTACGAGCAGTACTTC. Translating gives CASSLVQTYEQYF.

This clonotype was seen repeatedly, ten times or more. The chain couples TRBV11-2 to TRBJ1-6; TRBD1 is a possible D gene (5 bases). The V gene lost 6 bases and the J gene lost 5 bases, with 14 bases spanning the gap. CDR3 size: 15 residues. Germline V gene data show CDR1 as SGHAT and CDR2 as FQNNGV. The CDR3 spells CASSPGTTNNSPLHF. CDR3 DNA sequence: TGTGCCAGCAGTCCCGGGACGACCAATAATTCACCCCTCCACTTT.

This clonotype was detected many times. One end of the junction fails to match germline, which may point to a read error. As DNA, the CDR3 is TGTGCTAGCAGCTCCGACGCGGCGGGGACCCAGTACTTC. Protein: CASSSDAAGTQYF. The rearrangement uses TRBV7-7 and TRBJ2-5; maybe TRBD2 (5 bases). The length of the CDR3 is 13 residues. Per the germline V gene, CDR1 is SSHAT and CDR2 is FNYEAQ (reference sequence).

This clonotype was seen at least ten times. This chain joins TRBV9 and TRBJ1-1; D call uncertain. Trimming took off 0 bases at V and 0 bases at J, with 9 bases between the two ends. Germline lookup yields CDR1 SGDLS and CDR2 YYNGEE. The CDR3 extends over 15 amino acids. CDR3 sequence: CASSVGKSMNTEAFF. The CDR3 nucleotides are TGTGCCAGCAGCGTAGGTAAAAGTATGAACACTGAAGCTTTCTTT.

This clonotype showed up many times. V is TRBV12-3 or TRBV12-4 and J is TRBJ2-7; the D gene is possibly TRBD2 (5 bases). The CDR3 is 15 residues long. The V end lost 2 bases, the J end lost 2 bases, and 13 bases lay between the germline ends. CDR3 nucleotides: TGTGCCAGCAGTTTACCCCCGGGAACCACCTACGAGCAGTACTTC. This encodes CASSLPPGTTYEQYF.

Turning to this clonotype: Germline is not matched at one junction end, which may reflect a read error. The chain has TRBV7-7 and TRBJ2-2; D is possibly TRBD1 or TRBD2 (5 bases each). The germline CDR1 and CDR2 sequences are SSHAT and FNYEAQ (reference sequence). The CDR3 loop spans 15 amino acids. In DNA, the CDR3 is TGTGCTAGCACCTCGCCCAGGGTGAGGGCCGGGGAGCTGTTTTTT. Translating gives CASTSPRVRAGELFF.

The table lists this clonotype with many counts. The gene calls are TRBV6-1 and TRBJ1-2; 9 bases align to TRBD1. The CDR3 covers 15 residues. Germline assignment: CDR1 MNHNS and CDR2 SASEGT. J lost 4 bases, V lost 5 bases, and 8 bases had no gene match. The CDR3 DNA is TGTGCCAGCAGTATTCCGGGACAGGGTGGCTATGGCTACACCTTC. Protein: CASSIPGQGGYGYTF.

Ten or more counts support this clonotype. The J gene is TRBJ2-3, the V gene TRBV15; TRBD2 agrees at 14 bases. J lost 6 bases, V lost 6 bases, and 8 bases had no gene match. CDR3 size: 16 residues. Germline assignment: CDR1 LNHNV and CDR2 YYDKDF (reference sequence). The CDR3 region has the DNA TGTGCCACCAGTACTCCGGGACTAGCGGGGGTGGATACGCAGTATTTT. Amino acids: CATSTPGLAGVDTQYF.

This clonotype was detected many times. V usage is TRBV9 and J usage is TRBJ2-1; possibly TRBD2 for D (6 bases). Germline CDR1 reads SGDLS; CDR2 reads YYNGEE. V was cut by 1 base and J by 9 bases, with 23 bases left in between. This CDR3 is 17 amino acids long. The CDR3 is CASSVYRDCYLQCEQFF. CDR3 nucleotides: TGTGCCAGCAGCGTATACCGGGACTGTTACCTACAATGTGAGCAGTTCTTC. The full variable domain, its missing parts supplied by reference TRBV9 and TRBJ2-1, is DSGVTQTPKHLITATGQRVTLRCSPRSGDLSVYWYQQSLDQGLQFLIQYYNGEERAKGNILERFSAQQFPDLHSELNLSSLELGDSALYFCASSVYRDCYLQCEQFFGPGTRLTVL.

Points on this clonotype: A read error is likely here: a far larger clone is one base away. The chain uses TRBV5-8 and TRBJ2-1, with 8 bases identical to TRBD1. CDR1 and CDR2 from the germline V gene are SGHTS and YDEGEE. Unmatched junction bases numbered 4, after V lost 3 bases and J lost 2 bases. The CDR3 covers 15 residues. CDR3 DNA sequence: TGTGCCAGCAGCTCCGGGACAGGAACCTACAATGAGCAGTTCTTC. Its translation is CASSSGTGTYNEQFF.

This clonotype was seen many times. The chain carries TRBV2 and TRBJ1-2; tentatively, D is TRBD1 (6 bases). Germline CDR1 is SNHLY and CDR2 is FYNNEI. V was cut by 0 bases and J by 6 bases, with 11 bases left in between. The CDR3 loop spans 14 amino acids. CDR3 region: CASSEAGAVDGYTF. The CDR3 coding sequence is TGTGCCAGCAGTGAAGCGGGGGCAGTAGATGGCTACACCTTC.

The table lists this clonotype with many counts. The chain uses TRBV29-1 and TRBJ2-5; 11 nucleotides line up with TRBD1. V was clipped by 4 bases and J by 1 base; unmatched bases: 5. The CDR3 runs 15 residues. From germline, CDR1 is SQVTM and CDR2 ANQGSEA. The CDR3 DNA sequence: TGCAGCGTTGCATGGACAGGGGGCCCCCAAGAGACCCAGTACTTC. This sequence encodes CSVAWTGGPQETQYF.

The sample holds a few counts of this clonotype. V is TRBV11-2 and J is TRBJ1-6; 7 bases line up with TRBD1. The CDR3 length is 15 residues. The germline gives CDR1 SGHAT, CDR2 FQNNGV. Trimming at V came to 5 bases and at J to 9 bases, leaving 10 bases not matched to a gene. The CDR3 region has the DNA TGTGCCAGCAGCCACGGGCAGGGGGGGCCTTCACCCCTCCACTTT. Translation gives CASSHGQGGPSPLHF.

This clonotype showed up many times. The V and J genes are TRBV20-1 and TRBJ2-7; tentatively, D is TRBD2 (6 bases). Per the germline V gene, CDR1 is DFQATT and CDR2 is SNEGSKA (reference sequence). The CDR3 runs to 14 residues. The germline V and J ends were trimmed by 5 bases and 0 bases, with 14 bases remaining between them. This chain's CDR3 is CSAPGGTGSYEQYF. CDR3 in DNA: TGCAGTGCTCCAGGAGGGACTGGCTCCTACGAGCAGTACTTC.

This clonotype was picked up one time. A much larger clone is a single base away; this may be a read error. V is TRBV12-3 or TRBV12-4 and J is TRBJ1-3, with unresolved D. The CDR3 contains 14 residues. As DNA, the CDR3 is TGTGCCAGCAGTCTTGGGTTCGCTGGAGACACCATATATTTT. Residues: CASSLGFAGDTIYF.

In its sample, this clonotype was seen a few times. The CDR3 loop reads CASRGPGRSGANVLTF. The CDR3 DNA sequence: TGCGCCAGCCGGGGGCCGGGAAGGTCTGGGGCCAACGTCCTGACTTTC. The V call is TRBV4-1, the J call TRBJ2-6, with D perhaps TRBD1 or TRBD2 (6 bases each). V was trimmed by 8 bases and J by 1 base, leaving 15 bases between them. Germline loops: CDR1 MGHRA, CDR2 YSYEKL. The CDR3 length is 16 residues.

This clonotype came up many times. The chain uses TRBV7-9 and TRBJ2-7, with 11 nucleotides matching TRBD1. The V segment lost 4 bases and the J segment 4 bases; nucleotides outside the gene matches: 6. CDR1 is SEHNR and CDR2 is FQNEAQ in the germline V gene (reference sequence). This CDR3 contains 15 residues. The CDR3 is CASSSQDRGLYEQYF. The CDR3 DNA reads as TGTGCCAGCAGCTCCCAGGACAGGGGGCTTTACGAGCAGTACTTC.

This clonotype came up many times. This likely comes from a read error, as the CDR3 has no conserved phenylalanine or tryptophan at its end. This chain links TRBV2 with TRBJ1-2; no clear D. The germline V gene encodes CDR1 SNHLY and CDR2 FYNNEI. This CDR3 spans 11 amino acids. The ends were cut back, 3 bases at V and 10 bases at J, with 9 bases in the middle. CDR3 coding DNA: TGTGCCAGCAGTGACTACCTGACCTACACCCTC. The encoded protein is CASSDYLTYTL.